Listed below are T cell receptor beta chains from one sample, sequenced in a study of post-analysis software for immune sequencing data. TCRdb redid the calling of the PCR reads with MiXCR, one entry per CDR3 protein. This sample carries roughly 800,000 distinct CDR3 sequences, roughly 27% of them seen once, and the ten largest clones take roughly 0.57%. Sequenced input: blood. Every receptor here comes from a girl between 5 and 17 years old with multiple sclerosis. CDR3s include the opening cysteine and the closing phenylalanine or tryptophan. D genes are given only for firm matches. Size is stated for part of the rows, as once, few or many counts, or as a class when the clone is expanded.

.	TRBJ2-5	TRBV9	TRBD2	CASSPEKGLAGVPVPETQYF	TGTGCCAGCAGCCCAGAAAAGGGACTAGCGGGAGTGCCGGTCCCAGAGACCCAGTACTTC
.	TRBJ2-1	TRBV5-1	TRBD1	CASSSLGTGTHYNEQFF	TGCGCCAGCAGCTCCTTAGGGACAGGGACCCACTACAATGAGCAGTTCTTC
.	TRBJ2-1	TRBV25-1	TRBD2	CASSEYGLAAYNEQFF	TGTGCCAGCAGTGAATATGGACTAGCGGCCTACAATGAGCAGTTCTTC
.	TRBJ1-6	TRBV4-2	TRBD1	CASSLIRQGGNSPLHF	TGTGCCAGCAGCCTAATCAGACAGGGTGGTAATTCACCCCTCCACTTT
.	TRBJ1-6	TRBV3-1	.	CASSQEDGSVDSPLHF	TGTGCCAGCAGCCAAGAGGACGGTTCTGTCGATTCACCCCTCCACTTT
.	TRBJ2-1	TRBV5-1	TRBD1	CASSPFRATGNFDEQFF	TGCGCCAGCAGCCCTTTCCGAGCGACAGGGAATTTCGATGAGCAGTTCTTC
.	TRBJ2-2	TRBV7-2	.	CASSLDSVSGELFF	TGTGCCAGCAGCTTGGACAGCGTGAGCGGGGAGCTGTTTTTT
few	TRBJ2-1	TRBV20-1	.	CSANEGSANNEQFF	TGCAGTGCCAATGAGGGTAGCGCAAACAATGAGCAGTTCTTC
.	TRBJ2-7	TRBV18	.	CASSVADGPTPEQYF	TGTGCCAGCTCAGTCGCCGACGGACCCACCCCCGAGCAGTACTTC
.	TRBJ2-3	TRBV28	TRBD1	CASSWTGGEGGDTQYF	TGTGCCAGCAGTTGGACAGGGGGCGAGGGGGGAGATACGCAGTATTTT
once	TRBJ1-3	TRBV20-1	.	CSAPIGTGSGNTIYF	TGCAGTGCTCCAATAGGGACCGGTTCTGGAAACACCATATATTTT
.	TRBJ1-6	TRBV7-2	TRBD1	CASSLGGQGNSPLHF	TGTGCCAGCAGCTTAGGGGGACAGGGCAATTCACCCCTCCACTTT
.	TRBJ2-3	TRBV20-1	.	CSAIVEADTQYF	TGCAGTGCTATAGTTGAAGCAGATACGCAGTATTTT
.	TRBJ2-2	TRBV6-5	.	CASSYWPWSGELFF	TGTGCCAGCAGTTATTGGCCGTGGTCCGGGGAGCTGTTTTTT
.	TRBJ2-3	TRBV9	.	CASSVRGGNTDTQYF	TGTGCCAGCAGCGTACGAGGGGGGAACACAGATACGCAGTATTTT
once	TRBJ2-5	TRBV4-2	.	CASSSAPSPGETQYF	TGTGCCAGCAGCTCCGCCCCAAGTCCGGGAGAGACCCAGTACTTC
.	TRBJ1-2	TRBV12-3/TRBV12-4	.	CASSLFGGGGYTF	TGTGCCAGCAGTTTATTCGGGGGGGGGGGCTACACCTTC
.	TRBJ2-4	TRBV7-2	TRBD2	CASSPRGTSGVENIQYF	TGTGCCAGCAGCCCCAGGGGGACTAGCGGGGTAGAAAACATTCAGTACTTC
.	TRBJ2-7	TRBV7-2	.	CASSLGSGTQYEQYF	TGTGCCAGCAGCTTAGGGTCTGGGACACAGTACGAGCAGTACTTC
.	TRBJ2-3	TRBV10-3	.	CAISELTGADTQYF	TGTGCCATCAGTGAGTTGACGGGCGCAGATACGCAGTATTTT
few	TRBJ1-5	TRBV20-1	TRBD1	CSASHGQGGTQPQHF	TGCAGTGCTTCTCACGGACAGGGTGGGACGCAGCCCCAGCATTTT
.	TRBJ2-1	TRBV14	.	CASSQEFRLNEQFF	TGTGCCAGCAGCCAAGAATTCAGGCTCAATGAGCAGTTCTTC
few	TRBJ2-6	TRBV5-1	TRBD1	CASSWTGGANVLTF	TGCGCCAGCTCATGGACAGGGGGGGCCAACGTCCTGACTTTC
few	TRBJ2-5	TRBV20-1	.	CSASPGLNGNEQYF	TGCAGTGCTAGCCCGGGCCTTAATGGGAATGAGCAGTACTTC
few	TRBJ2-7	TRBV12-3/TRBV12-4	.	CASSYGGHGEQYF	TGTGCCAGCAGTTACGGGGGTCATGGCGAGCAGTACTTC
.	TRBJ1-6	TRBV27	.	CASSPNRVHNSPLHF	TGTGCCAGCAGTCCCAACAGGGTCCATAATTCACCCCTCCACTTT
few	TRBJ1-5	TRBV15	.	CATSGGTYTIQPQHF	TGTGCCACCAGTGGGGGTACGTATACGATTCAGCCCCAGCATTTT
few	TRBJ2-1	TRBV4-1	TRBD2	CASSQERSGGRRGQFF	TGCGCCAGCAGCCAAGAACGCAGCGGGGGCCGGAGGGGGCAGTTCTTC
.	TRBJ2-1	TRBV7-6	.	CASSLFGGTHNEQFF	TGTGCCAGCAGCTTATTCGGCGGGACTCACAATGAGCAGTTCTTC
few	TRBJ1-1	TRBV12-3/TRBV12-4	.	CASSPRVYTEAFF	TGTGCCAGCAGCCCCCGGGTTTACACTGAAGCTTTCTTT
.	TRBJ1-6	TRBV27	.	CASTRTGSRPFNSPLHF	TGTGCCAGCACACGTACCGGGAGTCGCCCCTTTAATTCACCCCTCCACTTT
.	TRBJ2-7	TRBV9	TRBD1	CASSVATGGLHEQYF	TGTGCCAGCAGCGTAGCGACAGGGGGCCTCCACGAGCAGTACTTC
.	TRBJ2-5	TRBV5-1	.	CASSTPGGGQETQYF	TGCGCCAGCAGCACTCCAGGAGGGGGTCAAGAGACCCAGTACTTC
few	TRBJ2-7	TRBV20-1	TRBD2	CSAPGTSGSLYEQYF	TGCAGTGCGCCTGGGACTAGCGGGAGTTTGTACGAGCAGTACTTC
once	TRBJ2-5	TRBV20-1	.	CSPNQQYF	TGCAGTCCCAACCAGCAGTACTTC
few	TRBJ2-5	TRBV7-2	.	CASSLVAGPLQETQYF	TGTGCCAGCAGCTTAGTGGCAGGACCGCTCCAAGAGACCCAGTACTTC
few	TRBJ2-5	TRBV7-6	.	CASSLIRGRETQYF	TGTGCCAGCAGCTTAATCCGGGGCAGGGAGACCCAGTACTTC
.	TRBJ1-4	TRBV5-8	.	CASSLVDLGSGRNEKLFF	TGTGCCAGCAGCTTGGTGGACTTGGGATCAGGGAGGAACGAAAAACTGTTTTTT
.	TRBJ1-5	TRBV28	TRBD1	CASSFYGQGVNQPQHF	TGTGCCAGCAGTTTTTATGGACAGGGGGTAAATCAGCCCCAGCATTTT
many	TRBJ2-7	TRBV29-1	TRBD1	CSVVHRDRSYEQYF	TGCAGCGTAGTTCACCGGGACAGGTCTTACGAGCAGTACTTC
.	TRBJ1-6	TRBV6-1	.	CASNPTGGSSYNSPLHF	TGTGCCAGCAACCCCACGGGGGGAAGCTCCTATAATTCACCCCTCCACTTT
few	TRBJ2-7	TRBV4-1	TRBD2	CASSQDRGGAAEQYF	TGCGCCAGCAGCCAAGATCGGGGAGGGGCTGCAGAGCAGTACTTC
.	TRBJ1-1	TRBV28	.	CASSLTQMNTEAFF	TGTGCCAGCAGCTTAACACAGATGAACACTGAAGCTTTCTTT
few	TRBJ2-1	TRBV4-1	.	CASSQDHSSYNEQFF	TGCGCCAGCAGCCAAGATCACAGCTCCTACAATGAGCAGTTCTTC
.	TRBJ2-4	TRBV24-1	TRBD1	CATSDHTGVSNIQYF	TGTGCCACCAGTGATCACACAGGGGTTTCAAACATTCAGTACTTC
many	TRBJ2-5	TRBV11-2	TRBD1	CASSLGDSQETQYF	TGTGCCAGCAGCTTAGGGGACAGCCAAGAGACCCAGTACTTC
few	TRBJ2-7	TRBV10-3	.	CAISESQDYEQYF	TGTGCCATCAGTGAGTCGCAGGACTACGAGCAGTACTTC
.	TRBJ2-7	TRBV20-1	.	CSAARESYEQYF	TGCAGCGCCGCAAGGGAGTCCTACGAGCAGTACTTC
.	TRBJ2-3	TRBV7-2	TRBD2	CASSLLGGPGLAYNTQYF	TGTGCCAGCAGCTTATTAGGGGGACCGGGACTAGCGTACAATACGCAGTATTTT
few	TRBJ2-5	TRBV5-1	TRBD2	CASSLGLAGKETQYF	TGCGCCAGCAGCTTGGGACTAGCGGGGAAAGAGACCCAGTACTTC
.	TRBJ1-2	TRBV4-3	.	CASSQDGPGSRGGYTF	TGCGCCAGCAGCCAAGATGGACCGGGCAGTCGAGGTGGCTACACCTTC
.	TRBJ1-1	TRBV7-9	.	CASSLERGVPAFF	TGTGCCAGCAGCCTAGAACGGGGGGTCCCAGCTTTCTTT
.	TRBJ2-1	TRBV28	TRBD1	CVSSSSITGGNEQFF	TGTGTCAGCAGTTCCTCAATCACAGGGGGCAATGAGCAGTTCTTC
.	TRBJ2-5	TRBV28	.	CASSFASPPRTQYF	TGTGCCAGCAGTTTCGCTAGCCCCCCACGGACCCAGTACTTC
few	TRBJ2-5	TRBV5-1	TRBD2	CASSLPSTSGGEETQYF	TGCGCCAGCAGCTTACCTTCGACTAGCGGGGGGGAAGAGACCCAGTACTTC